What follows are 23 T cell receptor beta chains derived from one specimen sequenced in a study of CD8+CD57+ T cells in acquired aplastic anemia. Investigators profiled TCR beta VDJ and CDR3 from genomic DNA template. TCRdb fed the reads into MiXCR, producing one record per CDR3 protein. Altogether tens of thousands of distinct CDR3 sequences are present, less than 65% being singletons, with the ten largest covering over 2%. The sample consisted of sorted CD4+, CD8+, or CD8+CD57+ T cells (not recorded which) from PBMCs. These receptors all come from a human donor in good health, serving as a control.

The sample holds many counts of this clonotype. V usage is TRBV6-5 and J usage is TRBJ2-7, with D possibly TRBD1 on 6 matching bases. The V end lost 4 bases, the J end lost 0 bases, and 13 bases lay between the germline ends. The CDR3 runs to 15 residues. From germline, CDR1 is MNHEY and CDR2 SVGAGI. CDR3 nucleotide sequence: TGTGCCAGCAGTTCTAGACAGGCGAGCTCCTACGAGCAGTACTTC. This translates into CASSSRQASSYEQYF.

The rearrangement uses TRBV20-1 and TRBJ2-3; D not certain. The germline CDR1 and CDR2 sequences are DFQATT and SNEGSKA (reference sequence). The CDR3 runs 14 residues. V gave up 3 bases and J gave up 0 bases, with 10 bases separating them. CDR3 nucleotide sequence: TGCAGTGCTAGTGTAGGTTCTAGCACAGATACGCAGTATTTT. Amino acid sequence: CSASVGSSTDTQYF.

This sequence joins TRBV10-3 and TRBJ1-2; unclear D gene. Germline V gene lookup returns CDR1 ENHRY and CDR2 SYGVKD. The CDR3 length is 15 residues. With 3 bases removed from V and 8 bases from J, the gap between germline ends came to 19 bases. The CDR3 here is CAISEVGGFKGGYTF. DNA of the CDR3: TGTGCCATCAGTGAAGTGGGTGGGTTTAAGGGCGGCTACACCTTC.

This clonotype was seen a few times. The chain employs TRBV15 and TRBJ1-6; D remains ambiguous. Trimming took 2 bases from V and 11 from J, leaving 13 bases between them. Looked up from germline, CDR1 is LNHNV and CDR2 is YYDKDF (reference sequence). The CDR3 loop spans 14 amino acids. The DNA for the CDR3 is TGTGCCACCAGCAGATCCTTAGACGTGACACCCCTCCACTTT. Translation gives CATSRSLDVTPLHF.

The rearrangement joins TRBV11-3 to TRBJ2-5; D not resolved. The V gene's germline CDR1 is SGHNT and CDR2 YENEEA. The CDR3 has 13 residues. Between the trimmed V and J ends, which lost 5 bases and 4 bases, there was a span of 11 bases. The DNA for the CDR3 is TGTGCCAGCAGCCAAAAGCGTGGAGAGACCCAGTACTTC. Protein product: CASSQKRGETQYF.

The chain couples TRBV19 to TRBJ2-7; D might be TRBD2 (5 bases). The CDR3 is 16 residues long. Trimming pared 4 bases from V and 6 bases from J, leaving 22 bases between. CDR1 and CDR2 (germline): LNHDA, SQIVND (reference sequence). As DNA, the CDR3 is TGTGCCAGTAGTACCCGGATACTAGTAAGCCTCGGCGAGCAGTACTTC. This gives the protein CASSTRILVSLGEQYF.

The CDR3 loop is CASSEAGAREQYF. As DNA, the CDR3 is TGTGCCAGCAGTGAAGCGGGGGCGCGGGAGCAGTACTTC. The chain is built from TRBV25-1 and TRBJ2-7; D perhaps matches TRBD2 (7 bases). Germline loops: CDR1 MGHDK, CDR2 SYGVNS. Trimming took 2 bases from V and 7 from J, leaving 12 bases between them. The CDR3 extends over 13 amino acids.

The V gene is TRBV7-8, the J gene TRBJ1-1, with TRBD1 identical over 11 bases. Germline V gene data show CDR1 as SGHVS and CDR2 as FQNEAQ. The CDR3 contains 14 residues. V lost 5 bases to trimming and J lost 4 bases; unmatched junction nucleotides: 3. CDR3: CASSEDRGPTEAFF. The DNA for the CDR3 is TGTGCCAGCAGCGAGGACAGGGGGCCCACTGAAGCTTTCTTT.

The chain couples TRBV19 to TRBJ2-1; a possible D gene is TRBD2 (5 bases). The CDR3 is made up of 14 amino acids. Trimming removed 0 bases at V and 6 bases at J, with 9 bases between. From germline, CDR1 is LNHDA and CDR2 SQIVND (reference sequence). The CDR3 protein is CASSIDREVNEQFF. In DNA, the CDR3 is TGTGCCAGTAGTATAGACCGGGAAGTCAATGAGCAGTTCTTC.

About this clonotype itself: Just one base apart from a much larger clone, this may be a read error. The chain recombines TRBV6-5 with TRBJ2-2, with D tentatively TRBD1 or TRBD2 (5 bases each). CDR3 length: 17 residues. Germline CDR1 is MNHEY and CDR2 is SVGAGI. CDR3 sequence (DNA): TGTGCCAGCAGTTACTCCGGGACGCTTGTAGCCACCGGGGAGCTGCTTTTT. Protein sequence: CASSYSGTLVATGELLF.

This clonotype was counted ten times or more. V usage is TRBV7-2 and J usage is TRBJ2-2; the D gene is possibly TRBD2 (7 bases). CDR3 length: 14 residues. In germline, CDR1 is SGHTA, CDR2 FQGNSA. Deletions cut 5 bases from V and 7 bases from J, with 14 bases between. CDR3 in DNA: TGTGCCAGCAGCCCTGGGGGGGCTGGCGGGGAGCTGTTTTTT. It is translated as CASSPGGAGGELFF.

As regards this clonotype: At one of its ends the junction is not consistent with the germline gene, which may arise from a read error. The V gene is TRBV7-8, the J gene TRBJ1-5, with D unclear. Germline V gene data show CDR1 as SGHVS and CDR2 as FQNEAQ. This CDR3 contains 15 residues. This CDR3 is CARSLADNGNQPQHF. Written as DNA, the CDR3 is TGTGCCCGCAGCTTAGCCGACAATGGCAATCAGCCCCAGCATTTT.

The sample holds a few counts of this clonotype. A much larger clone lies one base from this, so it may be a read error. The rearrangement joins TRBV6-7 to TRBJ2-1; TRBD2 agrees at 7 bases. TRBV6-7 is marked as an open reading frame, function uncertain. The CDR3 length is 16 residues. CDR3 bases: TGTGCCAGCAGTTACTCGAGGACTAGTAGGTACAATGGGCAGTTCTTC. Its protein is CASSYSRTSRYNGQFF.

This clonotype was observed at least ten times. The rearrangement uses TRBV30 and TRBJ2-7; possibly TRBD2 for D (6 bases). This CDR3 region has 13 residues. V was pared by 5 bases and J by 4 bases, with 15 bases between. Germline V gene lookup returns CDR1 GTSNPN and CDR2 SVGIG (reference sequence). The CDR3: CAWDKAGKYEQYF. In DNA, the CDR3 is TGTGCCTGGGACAAGGCGGGAAAGTACGAGCAGTACTTC.

This clonotype came up many times. V and J are TRBV30 and TRBJ1-2; D remains ambiguous. There are 11 residues in the CDR3. Germline V gives CDR1 GTSNPN, CDR2 SVGIG (reference sequence). The ends were cut back, 2 bases at V and 14 bases at J, with 15 bases in the middle. The CDR3 reads CAWSPTPPSTF. DNA of the CDR3: TGTGCCTGGAGTCCGACTCCACCCTCTACCTTC. Combining the CDR3 with reference TRBV30 and TRBJ1-2 gives the whole variable domain SQTIHQWPATLVQPVGSPLSLECTVEGTSNPNLYWYRQAAGRGLQLLFYSVGIGQISSEVPQNLSASRPQDRQFILSSKKLLLSDSGFYLCAWSPTPPSTFGSGTRLTVV.

In this sample, this clonotype is medium-sized (0.01 to 0.1%). V is TRBV29-1 and J is TRBJ1-2; D not resolved. The germline V and J ends were trimmed by 4 bases and 6 bases, with 12 bases remaining between them. CDR1 and CDR2 (germline): SQVTM, ANQGSEA. The CDR3 runs 12 residues. CDR3 bases: TGCAGCGTTGGAGAGAGGGAGCATGGCTACACCTTC. Protein product: CSVGEREHGYTF.

This clonotype was detected ten times or more. The V call is TRBV10-3, the J call TRBJ1-4, with D unclear. Germline CDR1 and CDR2: ENHRY and SYGVKD. The CDR3 spans 14 residues. Trimming removed 2 bases from V and 1 base from J, with 5 bases in between. The CDR3 sequence: CAISEGKTNEKLFF. The CDR3 region has the DNA TGTGCCATCAGTGAGGGGAAAACTAATGAAAAACTGTTTTTT.

The chain employs TRBV19 and TRBJ1-3, with TRBD1 as a possible D gene (5 bases). Trimming removed 5 bases at V and 5 bases at J, with 10 bases between. CDR1 is LNHDA, CDR2 SQIVND, per germline (reference sequence). The CDR3 contains 13 residues. The CDR3 reads CASSEGRRNTIYF. The CDR3 nucleotides read TGTGCCAGTAGTGAGGGGCGGAGAAACACCATATATTTT.

The chain recombines TRBV14 with TRBJ1-1; the D gene is possibly TRBD1 (5 bases). Germline CDR1 and CDR2: SGHDN and FVKESK. The CDR3 runs to 14 residues. Trimming took off 4 bases at V and 1 base at J, with 10 bases between the two ends. The chain's CDR3 is CASSPGPQNTEAFF. The CDR3 DNA follows: TGTGCCAGCAGCCCGGGACCGCAGAACACTGAAGCTTTCTTT.

This clonotype is categorized as medium-sized. This chain uses TRBV20-1 with TRBJ2-7; 9 positions agree with TRBD1. CDR3 size: 14 residues. Germline-derived CDR1 and CDR2 are DFQATT and SNEGSKA (reference sequence). V dropped 5 bases and J dropped 6; count of bases not matched to a gene: 11. CDR3 nucleotides: TGCAGTGCTTCACCCGGGACAGGGATCTTCGAGCAGTACTTC. It encodes CSASPGTGIFEQYF.

This clonotype was seen ten or more times. This chain links TRBV7-3 with TRBJ2-3; 10 bases are shared with TRBD2. V was clipped by 5 bases and J by 3 bases; unmatched bases: 5. This CDR3 is built from 15 residues. Germline V lookup: CDR1 SGHTA, CDR2 FQGTGA. The CDR3 loop reads CASSPTSGSTDTQYF. The CDR3 nucleotides read TGTGCCAGCAGCCCGACTAGCGGGTCGACAGATACGCAGTATTTT.

The V and J genes are TRBV19 and TRBJ1-4, with no clear D. This CDR3 has 13 residues. Trimming took 1 base from V and 8 from J, leaving 8 bases between them. The germline V gene encodes CDR1 LNHDA and CDR2 SQIVND (reference sequence). The CDR3 sequence is CASSIGQTEKLFF. Written as DNA, the CDR3 is TGTGCCAGTAGTATAGGGCAGACCGAAAAACTGTTTTTT.

This chain connects TRBV11-2 to TRBJ2-7; perhaps TRBD2 as D (6 bases). The CDR3 sequence is 11 residues long. Trimming pared 4 bases from V and 10 bases from J, leaving 11 bases between. The germline CDR1 and CDR2 sequences are SGHAT and FQNNGV. The DNA of the CDR3 is TGTGCCAGCAGCTCTGGCGGGGTACAGTACTTC. This codes for CASSSGGVQYF.